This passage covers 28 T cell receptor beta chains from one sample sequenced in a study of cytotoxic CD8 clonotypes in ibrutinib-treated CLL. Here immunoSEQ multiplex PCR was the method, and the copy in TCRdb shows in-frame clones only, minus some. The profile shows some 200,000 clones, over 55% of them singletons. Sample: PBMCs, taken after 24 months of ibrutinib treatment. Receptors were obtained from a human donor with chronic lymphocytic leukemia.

The CDR3 is CASSQDPGGADTQYF. The CDR3 region has the DNA TGTGCCAGCAGCCAAGATCCGGGGGGGGCAGATACGCAGTATTTT. The chain recombines TRBV4-2 with TRBJ2-3; 8 bases align to TRBD2. The junction had 3 bases not matched to a gene; V was cut back by 0 bases and J by 4 bases. Germline loops: CDR1 LGHNA, CDR2 YNFKEQ. CDR3 length: 15 amino acids.

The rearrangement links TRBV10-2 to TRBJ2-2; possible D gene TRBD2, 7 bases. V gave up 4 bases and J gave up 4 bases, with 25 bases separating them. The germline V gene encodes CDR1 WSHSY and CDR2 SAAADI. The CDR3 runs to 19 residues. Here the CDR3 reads CASSGGGGRVRSTTGELFF. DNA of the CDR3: TGCGCCAGCAGTGGGGGAGGGGGTCGGGTACGCTCGACCACCGGGGAGCTGTTTTTT.

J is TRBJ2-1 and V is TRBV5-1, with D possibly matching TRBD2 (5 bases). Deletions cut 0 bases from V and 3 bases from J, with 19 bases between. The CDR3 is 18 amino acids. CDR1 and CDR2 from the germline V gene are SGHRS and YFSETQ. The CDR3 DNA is TGCGCCAGCAGCTTGGGTTGGCTAGCTGAAGCCGTCTACAATGAGCAGTTCTTC. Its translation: CASSLGWLAEAVYNEQFF.

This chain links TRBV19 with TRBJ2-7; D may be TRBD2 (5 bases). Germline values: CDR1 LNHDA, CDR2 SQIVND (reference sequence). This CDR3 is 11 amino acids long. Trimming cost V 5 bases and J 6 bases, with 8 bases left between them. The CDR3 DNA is TGTGCCAGTAGTGGACTTCTCGAGCAGTACTTC. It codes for CASSGLLEQYF.

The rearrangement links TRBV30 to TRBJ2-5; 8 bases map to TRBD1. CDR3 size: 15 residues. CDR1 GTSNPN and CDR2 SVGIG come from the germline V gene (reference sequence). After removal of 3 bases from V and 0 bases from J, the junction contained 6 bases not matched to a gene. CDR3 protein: CAWRGTGGYQETQYF. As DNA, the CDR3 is TGTGCCTGGAGGGGGACAGGAGGTTACCAAGAGACCCAGTACTTC.

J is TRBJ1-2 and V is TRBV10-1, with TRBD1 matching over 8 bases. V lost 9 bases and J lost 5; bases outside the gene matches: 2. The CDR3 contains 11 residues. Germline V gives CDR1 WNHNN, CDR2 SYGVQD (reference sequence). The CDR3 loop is CARDRVYGYTF. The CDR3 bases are TGCGCCAGGGACAGGGTGTATGGCTACACCTTC.

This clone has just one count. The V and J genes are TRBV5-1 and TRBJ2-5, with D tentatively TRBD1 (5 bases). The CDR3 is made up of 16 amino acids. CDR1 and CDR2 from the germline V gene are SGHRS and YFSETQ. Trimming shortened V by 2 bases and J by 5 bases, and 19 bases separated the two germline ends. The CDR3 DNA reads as TGCGCCAGCAGCTTCCAAGGACCTTCAGCAGGGGAGACCCAGTACTTC. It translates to CASSFQGPSAGETQYF. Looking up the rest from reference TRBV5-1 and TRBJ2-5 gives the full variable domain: KAGVTQTPRYLIKTRGQQVTLSCSPISGHRSVSWYQQTPGQGLQFLFEYFSETQRNKGNFPGRFSGRQFSNSRSEMNVSTLELGDSALYLCASSFQGPSAGETQYFGPGTRLLVL.

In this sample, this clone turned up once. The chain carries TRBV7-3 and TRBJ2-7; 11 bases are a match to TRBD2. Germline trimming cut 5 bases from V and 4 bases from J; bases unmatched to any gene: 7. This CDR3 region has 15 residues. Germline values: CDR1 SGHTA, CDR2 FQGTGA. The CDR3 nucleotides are TGTGCCAGCAGCCTTAGTAGCGGGAGGGATTACGAGCAGTACTTC. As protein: CASSLSSGRDYEQYF.

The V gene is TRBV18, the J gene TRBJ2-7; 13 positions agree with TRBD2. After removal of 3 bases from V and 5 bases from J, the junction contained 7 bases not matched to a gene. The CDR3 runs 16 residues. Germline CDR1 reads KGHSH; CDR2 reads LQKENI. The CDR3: CASSPPGLAGIDEQYF. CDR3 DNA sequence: TGTGCCAGCTCACCCCCGGGACTAGCGGGAATCGACGAGCAGTACTTC.

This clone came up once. CDR3 DNA sequence: TGTGCCAGCAGCCCGGGACAGGGTACCGGGGAGCTGTTTTTT. Translated: CASSPGQGTGELFF. The chain links TRBV7-2 to TRBJ2-2; 9 bases fit TRBD1. The germline V gene encodes CDR1 SGHTA and CDR2 FQGNSA. V dropped 5 bases and J dropped 5; count of bases not matched to a gene: 3. The CDR3 spans 14 residues.

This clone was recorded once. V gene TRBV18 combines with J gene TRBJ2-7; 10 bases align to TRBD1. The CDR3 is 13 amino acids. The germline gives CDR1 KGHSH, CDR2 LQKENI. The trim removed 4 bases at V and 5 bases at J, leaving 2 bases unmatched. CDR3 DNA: TGTGCCAGCTCACTGGGACAGGGGAACGAGCAGTACTTC. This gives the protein CASSLGQGNEQYF.

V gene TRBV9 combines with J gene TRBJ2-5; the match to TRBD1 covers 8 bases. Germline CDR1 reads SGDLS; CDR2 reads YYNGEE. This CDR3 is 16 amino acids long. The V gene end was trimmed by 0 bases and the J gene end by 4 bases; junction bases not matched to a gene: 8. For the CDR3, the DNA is TGTGCCAGCAGCGTAGCTAGGACAGGGAGTTCAGAGACCCAGTACTTC. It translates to CASSVARTGSSETQYF.

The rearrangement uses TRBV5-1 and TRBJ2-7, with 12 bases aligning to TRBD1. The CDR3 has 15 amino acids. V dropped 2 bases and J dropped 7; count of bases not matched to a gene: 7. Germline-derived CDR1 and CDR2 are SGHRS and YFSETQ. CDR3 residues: CASSFNRDRGREQYF. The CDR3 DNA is TGCGCCAGCAGCTTCAACCGGGACAGGGGGCGGGAGCAGTACTTC.

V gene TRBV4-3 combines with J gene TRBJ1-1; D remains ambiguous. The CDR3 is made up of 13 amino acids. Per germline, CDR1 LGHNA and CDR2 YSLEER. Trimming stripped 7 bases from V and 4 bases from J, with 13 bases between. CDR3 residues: CASNRPRATEAFF. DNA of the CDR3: TGCGCCAGCAACCGGCCTAGGGCCACTGAAGCTTTCTTT.

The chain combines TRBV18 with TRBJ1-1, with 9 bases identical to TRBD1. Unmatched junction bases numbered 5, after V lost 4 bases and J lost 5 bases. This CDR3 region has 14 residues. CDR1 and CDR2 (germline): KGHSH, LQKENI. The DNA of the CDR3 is TGTGCCAGCTCACAAGGGACAGGGATTACTGAAGCTTTCTTT. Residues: CASSQGTGITEAFF.

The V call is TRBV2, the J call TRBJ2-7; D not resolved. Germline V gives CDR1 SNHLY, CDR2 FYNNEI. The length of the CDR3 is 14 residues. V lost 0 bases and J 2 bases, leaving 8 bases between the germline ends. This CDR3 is CASSEASHAYEQYF. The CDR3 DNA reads TGTGCCAGCAGTGAAGCCAGCCACGCCTACGAGCAGTACTTC.

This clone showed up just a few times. The CDR3 loop reads CASSSAGALGYGYTF. CDR3 sequence (DNA): TGTGCCAGCAGCAGTGCGGGGGCGTTGGGCTATGGCTACACCTTC. The gene calls are TRBV7-2 and TRBJ1-2, with D tentatively TRBD1 (6 bases). The CDR3 runs 15 residues. Germline CDR1 is SGHTA and CDR2 is FQGNSA. Trimming took off 5 bases at V and 4 bases at J, with 17 bases between the two ends.

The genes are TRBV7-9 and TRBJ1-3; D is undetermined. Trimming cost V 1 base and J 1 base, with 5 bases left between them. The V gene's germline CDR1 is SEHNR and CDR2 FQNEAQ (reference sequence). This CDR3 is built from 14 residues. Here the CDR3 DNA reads TGTGCCAGCAGCTTAGTGCGGTCTGGAAACACCATATATTTT. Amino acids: CASSLVRSGNTIYF.

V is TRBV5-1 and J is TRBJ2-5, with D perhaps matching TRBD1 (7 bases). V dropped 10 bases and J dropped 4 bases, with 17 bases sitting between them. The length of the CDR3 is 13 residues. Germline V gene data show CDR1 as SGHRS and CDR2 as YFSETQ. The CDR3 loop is CACQQGRTETQYF. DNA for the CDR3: TGCGCCTGCCAACAGGGGAGGACAGAGACCCAGTACTTC.

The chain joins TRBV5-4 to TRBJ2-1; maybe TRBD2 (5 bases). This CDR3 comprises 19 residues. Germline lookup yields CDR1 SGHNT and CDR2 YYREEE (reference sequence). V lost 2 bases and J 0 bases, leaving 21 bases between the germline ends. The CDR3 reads CASSFSLATIYSSYNEQFF. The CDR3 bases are TGTGCCAGCAGCTTCTCGTTAGCGACCATCTACAGCTCCTACAATGAGCAGTTCTTC. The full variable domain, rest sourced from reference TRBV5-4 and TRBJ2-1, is ETGVTQSPTHLIKTRGQQVTLRCSSQSGHNTVSWYQQALGQGPQFIFQYYREEENGRGNFPPRFSGLQFPNYSSELNVNALELDDSALYLCASSFSLATIYSSYNEQFFGPGTRLTVL.

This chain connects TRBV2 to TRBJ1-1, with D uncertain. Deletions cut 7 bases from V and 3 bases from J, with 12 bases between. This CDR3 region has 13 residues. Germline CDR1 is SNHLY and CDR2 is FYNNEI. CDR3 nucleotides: TGTGCCAGCATTACCGGAGTGGACACTGAAGCTTTCTTT. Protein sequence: CASITGVDTEAFF.

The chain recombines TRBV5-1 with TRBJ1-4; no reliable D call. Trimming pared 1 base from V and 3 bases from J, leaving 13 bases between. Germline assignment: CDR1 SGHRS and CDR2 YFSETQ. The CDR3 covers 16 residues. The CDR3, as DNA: TGCGCCAGCAGCTTGACGTCTTCGGCTGCTAATGAAAAACTGTTTTTT. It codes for CASSLTSSAANEKLFF.

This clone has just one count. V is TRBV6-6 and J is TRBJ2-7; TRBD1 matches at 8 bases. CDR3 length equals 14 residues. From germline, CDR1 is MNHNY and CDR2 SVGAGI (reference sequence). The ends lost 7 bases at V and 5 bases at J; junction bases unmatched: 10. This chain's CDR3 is CASTWTGSLHEQYF. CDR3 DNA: TGTGCCAGCACCTGGACAGGGTCTTTGCACGAGCAGTACTTC.

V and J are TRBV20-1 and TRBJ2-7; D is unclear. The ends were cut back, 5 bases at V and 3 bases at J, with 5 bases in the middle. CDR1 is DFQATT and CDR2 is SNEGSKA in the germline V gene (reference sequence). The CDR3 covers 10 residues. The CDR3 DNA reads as TGCAGTGCTCGCGACTACGAGCAGTACTTC. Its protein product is CSARDYEQYF.

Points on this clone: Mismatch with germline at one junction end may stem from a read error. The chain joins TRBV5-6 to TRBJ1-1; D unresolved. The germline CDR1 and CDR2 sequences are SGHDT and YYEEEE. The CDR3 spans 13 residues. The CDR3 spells CASSLGHWDEAFF. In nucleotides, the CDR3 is TGTGCCAGCAGTTTGGGCCACTGGGATGAAGCTTTCTTT.

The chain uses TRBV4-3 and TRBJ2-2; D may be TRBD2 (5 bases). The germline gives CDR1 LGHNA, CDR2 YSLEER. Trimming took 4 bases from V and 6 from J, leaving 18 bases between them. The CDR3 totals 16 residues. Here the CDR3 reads CASSPNLASSAGELFF. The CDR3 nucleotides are TGCGCCAGCAGCCCCAATCTAGCTAGCAGTGCCGGGGAGCTGTTTTTT.

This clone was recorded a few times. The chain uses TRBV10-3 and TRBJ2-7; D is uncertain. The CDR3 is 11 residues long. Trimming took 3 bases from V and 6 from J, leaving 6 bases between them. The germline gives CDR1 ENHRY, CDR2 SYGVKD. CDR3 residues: CAISDGLEQYF. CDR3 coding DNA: TGTGCCATCAGTGATGGGCTCGAGCAGTACTTC.

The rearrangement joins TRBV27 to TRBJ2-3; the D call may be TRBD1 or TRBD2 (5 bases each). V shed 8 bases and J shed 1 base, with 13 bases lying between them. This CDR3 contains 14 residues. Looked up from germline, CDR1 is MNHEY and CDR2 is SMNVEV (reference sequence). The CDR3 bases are TGTGCCAGCGGTCCGGGACGTGGCACAGATACGCAGTATTTT. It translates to CASGPGRGTDTQYF.